The sequence of this T cell receptor beta chain was determined in a study of vaccination and CD4 T cells after COVID-19. Study in general: Post-vaccination samples were procured at a median of approximately 70 days following dose two (range 14 to 241).

In regard to this clonotype: What it recognizes is unknown.

With the Oncomine TCR Beta short-read assay, DNA from cultured CD4+ T cells was sequenced. MiXCR was run by TCRdb on the PCR reads, yielding one entry per CDR3 protein. The repertoire includes 5,000 to 6,000 distinct CDR3 sequences, around 39% of them detected once, and 40% to 45% sits in the top ten. Treatment of the sample: approximately 11-day PBMC culture with coronavirus spike peptide pools or control peptides (ViraFEST assay). Pre-COVID-19 pandemic sampling (2011-2018) yielded the unexposed donor's CD4+ T cells. The CDR3 contains 14 residues. Trimming stripped 6 bases from V and 5 bases from J, with 16 bases between.

Sequences were obtained from CD4+ T cells from blood, cultured in vitro. The chain recombines TRBV12-3 or TRBV12-4 with TRBJ1-1; D unresolved. The receptor's source is a human donor in good health. For the CDR3, the DNA is TGTGCCAGCAGCCATTCCGGGGTGGGAACTGAAGCTTTCTTT. Its translation is CASSHSGVGTEAFF.